These 30 T cell receptor beta chains share one sample of origin, sequenced in a study of Ad26.COV2.S vaccination and SARS-CoV-2 variants. As for treatment: 15 to 20 received Ad26.COV2.S at low or high dose, single or two shots; roughly 5 received placebo; per-sample allocation not given. Day 63 after the first injection of vaccine or placebo was the sampling time. Assay: immunoSEQ multiplex PCR; the TCRdb copy retains only in-frame clones and omits some. The data contain around 300,000 clones, 86% of them singletons. Sequenced material: peripheral blood, taken in a trial of Ad26.COV2.S vaccine versus placebo. The source is a person between 18 and 60 years old who received the Ad26.COV2.S COVID-19 vaccine or a placebo.

Details on this clone: The sample holds other DNA sequences that translate to the same CDR3. The CDR3 coding sequence is TGTGCCAGCAGCTTAGCACAGGGGTACCAAGAGACCCAGTACTTC. It translates to CASSLAQGYQETQYF. The rearrangement joins TRBV7-2 to TRBJ2-5; 7 bases are a match to TRBD1. CDR1 SGHTA and CDR2 FQGNSA come from the germline V gene. This CDR3 has 15 amino acids. Losses at the gene ends were 0 bases for V and 0 bases for J; bases not matched to a gene: 1.

J is TRBJ1-2 and V is TRBV3-1 (or the pseudogene TRBV3-2); no clear D. CDR1 is LGHDT, CDR2 YNNKEL, per germline (reference sequence). The V end was cut by 1 base, the J end by 4 bases, with 10 bases between. The CDR3 length is 14 residues. The CDR3 DNA reads as TGTGCCAGCAGCCAAGTTGCAGAAACCTATGGCTACACCTTC. Protein product: CASSQVAETYGYTF.

The V and J genes are TRBV19 and TRBJ2-7; 7 bases agree with TRBD2. Trimming at V came to 3 bases and at J to 2 bases, leaving 1 base not matched to a gene. From germline, CDR1 is LNHDA and CDR2 SQIVND (reference sequence). CDR3 length equals 13 residues. In DNA form, the CDR3 reads TGTGCCAGTAGTATTACTAGCGCCTACGAGCAGTACTTC. This sequence encodes CASSITSAYEQYF.

The chain links TRBV7-2 to TRBJ1-6, with 9 bases identical to TRBD1. This CDR3 has 15 amino acids. Trimming removed 3 bases from V and 7 bases from J; junction bases left unmatched: 4. The germline CDR1 and CDR2 sequences are SGHTA and FQGNSA. The CDR3 region is CASSFLQGANSPLHF. In DNA, the CDR3 is TGTGCCAGCAGCTTTTTACAGGGGGCCAATTCACCCCTCCACTTT.

This chain uses TRBV9 with TRBJ2-1; D remains ambiguous. V was shortened by 0 bases and J by 8 bases, with 9 bases between the two germline ends. This CDR3 has 13 residues. CDR1 is SGDLS, CDR2 YYNGEE, per germline. The CDR3 coding sequence is TGTGCCAGCAGCGTAGGGTTCGGCGATGAGCAGTTCTTC. It codes for CASSVGFGDEQFF. Full variable domain (outside the CDR3, taken from reference TRBV9 and TRBJ2-1): DSGVTQTPKHLITATGQRVTLRCSPRSGDLSVYWYQQSLDQGLQFLIQYYNGEERAKGNILERFSAQQFPDLHSELNLSSLELGDSALYFCASSVGFGDEQFFGPGTRLTVL.

About this clone: The germline gene is not matched at one end of the junction; a read error may be the cause. The CDR3 DNA reads as TGTGCAAGTAGTGAAAGACCTAGCTCCTACGAGCAGTACTTC. Protein product: CASSERPSSYEQYF. The chain carries TRBV19 and TRBJ2-7; D remains ambiguous. There are 14 residues in the CDR3. CDR1 is LNHDA and CDR2 is SQIVND in the germline V gene (reference sequence).

This clone is a singleton in its sample. This chain joins TRBV19 and TRBJ1-1, with 10 bases aligning to TRBD1. Trimming cost V 7 bases and J 5 bases; bases outside gene matches: 7. This CDR3 contains 14 residues. Germline-derived CDR1 and CDR2 are LNHDA and SQIVND (reference sequence). The CDR3 sequence is CASTLDRGGTEAFF. CDR3 nucleotide sequence: TGTGCCAGTACCCTGGACAGGGGGGGGACTGAAGCTTTCTTT.

About this clone itself: This sample includes further DNA sequences coding for the same CDR3. V gene TRBV28 combines with J gene TRBJ2-7, with D hard to call. Deletions cut 2 bases from V and 2 bases from J, with 7 bases between. This CDR3 region has 13 residues. Germline assignment: CDR1 MDHEN and CDR2 SYDVKM. CDR3 coding DNA: TGTGCCAGCAGTTTAGACGGCACCTACGAGCAGTACTTC. Translation: CASSLDGTYEQYF.

This chain connects TRBV28 to TRBJ1-4, with 8 bases identical to TRBD1. Germline assignment: CDR1 MDHEN and CDR2 SYDVKM. The CDR3 runs to 17 residues. Trimming at V came to 1 base and at J to 8 bases, leaving 12 bases not matched to a gene. The DNA for the CDR3 is TGTGCCAGCAGTTTATTCCGGACAGGGACGTTCCGGGAAAAACTGTTTTTT. It translates to CASSLFRTGTFREKLFF. The variable domain in full, with the rest retrieved from reference TRBV28 and TRBJ1-4, is DVKVTQSSRYLVKRTGEKVFLECVQDMDHENMFWYRQDPGLGLRLIYFSYDVKMKEKGDIPEGYSVSREKKERFSLILESASTNQTSMYLCASSLFRTGTFREKLFFGSGTQLSVL.

The J gene is TRBJ1-2, the V gene TRBV6-2 or TRBV6-3, with no clear D. The CDR3 is made up of 16 amino acids. Germline V gives CDR1 MNHEY, CDR2 SVGEGT. Deletions cut 0 bases from V and 6 bases from J, with 17 bases between. CDR3 amino acids: CASSYSGRGVRHGYTF. CDR3 DNA: TGTGCCAGCAGTTACTCGGGCCGCGGGGTGCGTCATGGCTACACCTTC.

This clone has only one observation. The chain is built from TRBV11-2 and TRBJ2-1; no definite D call. Germline V gene sequence: CDR1 SGHAT, CDR2 FQNNGV. CDR3 length: 14 residues. The V gene lost 7 bases and the J gene lost 1 base, with 11 bases spanning the gap. CDR3 DNA: TGTGCCAGCACCCTTCAGAGTTCCTACAATGAGCAGTTCTTC. Its translation is CASTLQSSYNEQFF.

The chain has TRBV30 and TRBJ2-6; TRBD1 might be the D (5 bases). Trimming stripped 4 bases from V and 0 bases from J, with 10 bases between. The CDR3 has 15 residues. CDR1 is GTSNPN, CDR2 SVGIG, per germline (reference sequence). The CDR3 coding sequence is TGTGCCTGGACGCAGGGAACCTCTGGGGCCAACGTCCTGACTTTC. Its translation is CAWTQGTSGANVLTF.

This clone was seen a single time. The chain joins TRBV14 to TRBJ1-2; D gene uncertain. The CDR3 covers 14 residues. In germline, CDR1 is SGHDN, CDR2 FVKESK. The V gene lost 4 bases and the J gene lost 5 bases, with 14 bases spanning the gap. As DNA, the CDR3 is TGTGCCAGCAGCCCGACGGTGTTTTCTTATGGCTACACCTTC. Protein sequence: CASSPTVFSYGYTF. Combining the CDR3 with reference TRBV14 and TRBJ1-2 gives the whole variable domain EAGVTQFPSHSVIEKGQTVTLRCDPISGHDNLYWYRRVMGKEIKFLLHFVKESKQDESGMPNNRFLAERTGGTYSTLKVQPAELEDSGVYFCASSPTVFSYGYTFGSGTRLTVV.

This clone came up once. The chain couples TRBV7-9 to TRBJ2-5; D perhaps matches TRBD1 (5 bases). V lost 1 base and J 5 bases, leaving 14 bases between the germline ends. There are 15 residues in the CDR3. CDR1 and CDR2 (germline): SEHNR, FQNEAQ (reference sequence). CDR3 amino acids: CASSLVGKKGETQYF. DNA for the CDR3: TGTGCCAGCAGCTTAGTCGGCAAAAAGGGGGAGACCCAGTACTTC.

The J gene is TRBJ2-6, the V gene TRBV18; D unclear. The CDR3 has 15 residues. Per the germline V gene, CDR1 is KGHSH and CDR2 is LQKENI. Trimming removed 2 bases at V and 0 bases at J, with 5 bases between. The CDR3 DNA reads TGTGCCAGCTCACCAGCGCCCTCTGGGGCCAACGTCCTGACTTTC. Translating gives CASSPAPSGANVLTF. Full variable domain (rest looked up from reference TRBV18 and TRBJ2-6): NAGVMQNPRHLVRRRGQEARLRCSPMKGHSHVYWYRQLPEEGLKFMVYLQKENIIDESGMPKERFSAEFPKEGPSILRIQQVVRGDSAAYFCASSPAPSGANVLTFGAGSRLTVL.

This chain joins TRBV18 and TRBJ2-7; 8 positions agree with TRBD1. There are 15 residues in the CDR3. Trimming cost V 6 bases and J 2 bases; bases outside gene matches: 9. CDR1 and CDR2 (germline): KGHSH, LQKENI. In DNA form, the CDR3 reads TGTGCCAGCTCCTACGACAGGGGAAGGACCTACGAGCAGTACTTC. It specifies CASSYDRGRTYEQYF. The entire variable domain, with the rest obtained from reference TRBV18 and TRBJ2-7, is as follows: NAGVMQNPRHLVRRRGQEARLRCSPMKGHSHVYWYRQLPEEGLKFMVYLQKENIIDESGMPKERFSAEFPKEGPSILRIQQVVRGDSAAYFCASSYDRGRTYEQYFGPGTRLTVT.

J is TRBJ1-5 and V is TRBV6-2 or TRBV6-3, with unresolved D. Trimming removed 1 base at V and 1 base at J, with 5 bases between. The CDR3 loop spans 14 amino acids. Germline V gene data show CDR1 as MNHEY and CDR2 as SVGEGT. CDR3 nucleotides: TGTGCCAGCAGTTACTACAGCAGCAATCAGCCCCAGCATTTT. Translating gives CASSYYSSNQPQHF.

The chain has TRBV5-5 and TRBJ2-7; D is uncertain. In germline, CDR1 is SGHKS, CDR2 YYEKEE (reference sequence). This CDR3 has 12 amino acids. V was cut by 3 bases and J by 3 bases, with 7 bases left in between. The CDR3 coding sequence is TGTGCCAGCAGCTCTGGGAACTACGAGCAGTACTTC. This encodes CASSSGNYEQYF.

The CDR3 loop is CASSRPSTDTQYF. The CDR3 DNA reads as TGTGCCAGCTCACGACCTTCCACAGATACGCAGTATTTT. The chain joins TRBV18 to TRBJ2-3; the D is unclear. The ends were cut back, 4 bases at V and 2 bases at J, with 7 bases in the middle. The CDR3 is 13 residues long. Germline V gene lookup returns CDR1 KGHSH and CDR2 LQKENI.

The chain has TRBV27 and TRBJ2-2; 10 bases align to TRBD2. Trimming cost V 5 bases and J 4 bases; bases outside gene matches: 10. Germline V gives CDR1 MNHEY, CDR2 SMNVEV (reference sequence). CDR3 length: 17 amino acids. The CDR3: CASSTLRSGGATGELFF. In DNA, the CDR3 is TGTGCCAGCAGTACTTTGCGGAGCGGGGGGGCCACCGGGGAGCTGTTTTTT.

The rearrangement joins TRBV3-1 (or the pseudogene TRBV3-2) to TRBJ2-7; no clear D. Germline V gives CDR1 LGHDT, CDR2 YNNKEL (reference sequence). The CDR3 covers 15 residues. The V end was cut by 4 bases, the J end by 3 bases, with 16 bases between. The CDR3 reads CASSLSKWPGYEQYF. The CDR3 DNA follows: TGTGCCAGCAGCCTCTCCAAGTGGCCCGGCTACGAGCAGTACTTC.

This chain uses TRBV18 with TRBJ2-2, with D perhaps given as TRBD1 or TRBD2 (5 bases each). V shed 3 bases and J shed 5 bases, with 16 bases lying between them. The CDR3 is 16 residues long. CDR1 KGHSH and CDR2 LQKENI come from the germline V gene. The CDR3 is CASSPLGTRDTGELFF. The CDR3 DNA reads as TGTGCCAGCTCACCCTTAGGGACCCGCGATACCGGGGAGCTGTTTTTT.

The CDR3 nucleotides are TGTGCCAGCAGCTTAGGGACTAGCGGATCCTACGAGCAGTACTTC. Protein sequence: CASSLGTSGSYEQYF. V gene TRBV7-7 combines with J gene TRBJ2-7; 10 bases line up with TRBD2. CDR1 SSHAT and CDR2 FNYEAQ come from the germline V gene (reference sequence). The CDR3 runs 15 residues. V gave up 1 base and J gave up 1 base; unmatched junction bases: 1.

J is TRBJ1-2 and V is TRBV28; 9 bases align to TRBD1. The V segment lost 5 bases and the J segment 7 bases; nucleotides outside the gene matches: 11. The CDR3 consists of 15 residues. Germline assignment: CDR1 MDHEN and CDR2 SYDVKM. For the CDR3, the DNA is TGTGCCAGCAGTGCCCCCGGGACAGGGATGGTTGGCTACACCTTC. As protein: CASSAPGTGMVGYTF.

About this clone: The junction departs from germline at one end; a sequencing error may be responsible. The genes are TRBV20-1 and TRBJ2-7; a weak D match, TRBD1 (5 bases). The CDR3 length is 14 residues. Germline lookup yields CDR1 DFQATT and CDR2 SNEGSKA (reference sequence). The CDR3 reads CSPSTLGVRDEQYF. In DNA form, the CDR3 reads TGCAGTCCTAGTACGTTAGGGGTGCGCGACGAGCAGTACTTC.

The chain recombines TRBV2 with TRBJ2-7; perhaps TRBD2 as D (5 bases). Germline CDR1 and CDR2: SNHLY and FYNNEI. V was clipped by 11 bases and J by 0 bases, with 11 bases between them. The CDR3 runs to 12 residues. In nucleotides, the CDR3 is TGTGCCTACACCCGGGGCTCCTACGAGCAGTACTTC. Protein product: CAYTRGSYEQYF.

The rearrangement uses TRBV6-2 or TRBV6-3 and TRBJ2-5; 8 nucleotides match TRBD1. Germline values: CDR1 MNHEY, CDR2 SVGEGT. The CDR3 runs to 13 residues. V trimming: 5 bases; J trimming: 5 bases; junction bases outside the gene matches: 4. The CDR3 sequence: CASSTDRGETQYF. The CDR3 coding sequence is TGTGCCAGCAGTACCGACAGGGGTGAGACCCAGTACTTC.

The J gene is TRBJ1-5, the V gene TRBV6-6, with a tentative D call TRBD1 (6 bases). Germline V lookup: CDR1 MNHNY, CDR2 SVGAGI (reference sequence). Trimming left V 4 bases short and J 0 bases short, with 13 bases between. The CDR3 spans 16 residues. The CDR3 sequence is CASSFSRTDSNQPQHF. The CDR3 nucleotides read TGTGCCAGCAGTTTTTCCCGGACAGATAGCAATCAGCCCCAGCATTTT.

This clone occurred a few times. The chain combines TRBV7-2 with TRBJ2-1, with 8 nucleotides matching TRBD2. The germline V gene encodes CDR1 SGHTA and CDR2 FQGNSA. The CDR3 extends over 15 amino acids. The V and J ends lost 2 bases and 4 bases, in that order; junction bases with no gene match: 4. This CDR3 reads CASSLSAGGYNEQFF. DNA of the CDR3: TGTGCCAGCAGCTTATCGGCGGGAGGATACAATGAGCAGTTCTTC. The full variable domain, its missing parts supplied by reference TRBV7-2 and TRBJ2-1, is GAGVSQSPSNKVTEKGKDVELRCDPISGHTALYWYRQSLGQGLEFLIYFQGNSAPDKSGLPSDRFSAERTGGSVSTLTIQRTQQEDSAVYLCASSLSAGGYNEQFFGPGTRLTVL.

As to this clone: This specimen includes other DNA sequences encoding the same CDR3. This CDR3 reads CASLGTLSYEQYF. For the CDR3, the DNA is TGTGCCAGTCTCGGGACACTCTCCTACGAGCAGTACTTC. V gene TRBV6-5 combines with J gene TRBJ2-7; D is perhaps TRBD1 (6 bases). The germline V and J ends were trimmed by 9 bases and 0 bases, with 12 bases remaining between them. The CDR3 covers 13 residues. Germline assignment: CDR1 MNHEY and CDR2 SVGAGI.